This T cell receptor beta chain was sequenced during a study of Ad26.COV2.S vaccination and SARS-CoV-2 variants (dated by TCRdb to 2020 to 2023). About the study as a whole: Vaccine-arm donors came from COV1001, a multicentre, randomized, double-blind, placebo-controlled phase I-IIa trial of Ad26.COV2.S in healthy adults. Ad26.COV2.S was administered intramuscularly at a dose of 5x10^10 or 1x10^11 viral particles, either as one shot or as two shots given 56 days apart. TCRbeta repertoire sequencing served as the tool for gauging how specific and how broad the SARS-CoV-2-reactive T cell receptors were following Ad26.COV2.S vaccination. The TCR-sequenced set comprised around 30 samples: about 19 Ad26.COV2.S vaccine recipients, 5 placebo recipients and 8 SARS-CoV-2 convalescent individuals. Participants in the trial were split at random into five groups of five each, receiving low-dose or high-dose Ad26.COV2.S once or twice, or else placebo on both occasions. Blinding of investigators to trial group allocation was maintained during experiments and outcome assessment. What the work shows at the level of the full study, not this receptor alone: After vaccination, spike-specific CD8+ and CD4+ T cell responses were reported to show substantial breadth. The authors noted that total T cell responses may have been underestimated by the TCR breadth and depth analyses. Vaccine and placebo recipients had comparable non-spike TCR breadth, which fits with the vaccine containing only spike. Comparing responses between vaccine doses or regimens was not something the study was powered to do. Higher spike-specific TCR breadth was observed in Ad26.COV2.S recipients than in placebo recipients (P = 0.0014).

A word on this clone: Its binding antigen is unknown. The sample holds no much larger clone one base away, and base qualities are not on file.

TCRbeta CDR3 regions were sequenced with the immunoSEQ Assay. After extraction, genomic DNA underwent amplification by bias-controlled multiplex PCR, followed by high-throughput sequencing. Per the source publication's procedure: To quantify the absolute abundance of each unique TCRbeta CDR3 region, sequences were collapsed and filtered. T cell fraction was estimated by normalizing TCRbeta template counts to usable DNA, with usable DNA measured through amplification of reference genes found in all nucleated cells. Repertoire TCRs were annotated as SARS-CoV-2-specific by exact matching of V gene, CDR3 amino acid sequence and J gene to a known reactive TCR set. The reference SARS-CoV-2 TCR set came from MIRA and was filtered for enrichment in COVID-19-positive ImmuneCODE repertoires, removing public or cross-reactive TCRs. Using the MIRA antigens, annotated TCRs were further analysed by specific ORF or by position within an ORF. Depth was the summed frequency of annotated unique rearrangements, while breadth was defined as annotated unique rearrangements over total unique productive rearrangements. Group comparisons of TCR breadth used two-sided Wilcoxon rank-sum tests. The clones in this table, taken by TCRdb from immuneACCESS, are in-frame only. Not every clone is retained; where verified, under half of the shortfall comes from an unresolved V gene, and the cause of the rest is unknown. Clone size and the V and J calls come from that table; the DNA yielded D and trimming. The sample contains approximately 420,000 clones, around 85% of them found a single time. The top ten clonotypes cover 3.5% of the sample.

This specimen's treatment or condition label, per the study, means: around 19 received Ad26.COV2.S at low or high dose, single or two shots; about 5 received placebo; per-sample allocation not given. For vaccine and placebo recipients, the sequenced repertoires came from samples collected on day 63 after the first injection. In Cohort 1b, about 27 adults aged 18-55 years were enrolled at a single site in Boston, USA, between 29 July and 7 August 2020. Ad26.COV2.S was a replication-incompetent adenovirus type 26 vector expressing a prefusion-stabilized SARS-CoV-2 spike protein from the original Wuhan strain. Looking up the germline V gene yields CDR1 SGHAT and CDR2 FQNNGV. Trimming removed 5 bases from V and 0 bases from J; the gene matches leave 1 base unexplained. From the cysteine through the phenylalanine, the CDR3 covers 15 amino acids. The retained sequence is limited to the CDR3, 45 bases, with the frame set at the first base.

This clonotype was sampled from a person between 18 and 65 years old who received the Ad26.COV2.S COVID-19 vaccine or a placebo. Recombination joined TRBV11-2 with TRBJ2-4, with TRBD1 matching 10 junction bases. The sample was peripheral blood, taken in a trial of Ad26.COV2.S vaccine versus placebo. The CDR3 in this case is CASSDRGPAKNIQYF. The DNA is as follows: TGTGCCAGCAGCGACAGGGGGCCAGCCAAAAACATTCAGTACTTC.